This TCR beta chain appears in the sequencing data of a study of cytomegalovirus exposure and HLA in healthy donors. Notes on the study in general: TCR beta sequences reportedly predicted the HLA-A and HLA-B alleles of most subjects accurately. An apparent linkage of common viral pathogens to several of the most significant clusters emerged in a later analysis. In a later analysis, HLA-C alleles had the fewest associated TCRs, DRB1 alleles the most. The authors later found HLA-associated TCR beta chains more clonally expanded than equally common others.

Germline assignment: CDR1 MNHEY and CDR2 SMNVEV (reference sequence). This CDR3 spans 11 amino acids. Trimming took 5 bases from V and 11 from J; bases not matched to a gene: 3. In regard to this clone: The antigen is unknown.

PCR involved 60 Vbeta and 13 Jbeta primers. The table came from immunoSEQ multiplex PCR; TCRdb's copy has only in-frame clones and leaves some out. The sample lists about 180,000 clones, over 70% occurring once. The sequenced material came from PBMCs. This clonotype originated in a woman aged 25-40 years in good health and CMV-seronegative. V and J are TRBV27 and TRBJ2-7, with TRBD1 matching over 10 bases. CDR3 residues: CASSHGTGEYF. CDR3 nucleotide sequence: TGTGCCAGCAGTCATGGGACAGGGGAGTACTTC.